This T cell receptor (beta chain) originates from a study of CD8+ T cells in alopecia areata. It was cDNA, reverse transcribed from extracted RNA, that served as the sequencing template. Data came from immunoSEQ multiplex PCR; TCRdb stores just in-frame clones and leaves some out. The sample yields around 14,000 clones, over 50% seen once. Germline-derived CDR1 and CDR2 are SNHLY and FYNNEI. The CDR3 length is 16 residues. The V gene end was trimmed by 6 bases and the J gene end by 2 bases; junction bases not matched to a gene: 12. The authors sorted CD4+ cells into CD25+CD127- cells for four to six patients. As part of sample collection, lesional scalp punch biopsies and peripheral blood were taken from alopecia areata patients. Separation by sorting yielded CD4+ and CD8+ T cells from PBMCs.

Sequencing was carried out using CD4+ Tregs sorted from blood. The chain links TRBV2 to TRBJ1-1, with 7 bases fitting TRBD1. This clonotype was obtained from a human donor with alopecia areata. CDR3 coding DNA: TGTGCCAGCAGGAGGGGGCGGGCCCTCCTTAACACTGAAGCTTTCTTT. Translated: CASRRGRALLNTEAFF. The full variable domain, rest sourced from reference TRBV2 and TRBJ1-1, is EPEVTQTPSHQVTQMGQEVILRCVPISNHLYFYWYRQILGQKVEFLVSFYNNEISEKSEIFDDQFSVERPDGSNFTLKIRSTKLEDSAMYFCASRRGRALLNTEAFFGQGTRLTVV.